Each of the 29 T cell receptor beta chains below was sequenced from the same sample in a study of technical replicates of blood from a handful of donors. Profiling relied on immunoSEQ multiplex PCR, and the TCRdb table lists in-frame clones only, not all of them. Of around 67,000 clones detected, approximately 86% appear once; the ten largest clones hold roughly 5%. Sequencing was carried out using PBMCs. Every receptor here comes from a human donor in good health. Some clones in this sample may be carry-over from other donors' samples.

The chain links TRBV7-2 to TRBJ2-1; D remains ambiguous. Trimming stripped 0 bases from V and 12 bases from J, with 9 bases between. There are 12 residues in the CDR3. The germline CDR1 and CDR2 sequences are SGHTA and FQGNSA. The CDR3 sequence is CASSLAKNGQFF. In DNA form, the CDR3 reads TGTGCCAGCAGCTTAGCGAAGAACGGGCAGTTCTTC.

In DNA, the CDR3 is TGTGCCAGCAGCTCCGACCCAAGCAGGAGGGATGGCTACACCTTC. It translates to CASSSDPSRRDGYTF. The rearrangement uses TRBV11-2 and TRBJ1-2, with D unresolved. V lost 4 bases to trimming and J lost 6 bases, with 18 bases between them. This CDR3 contains 15 residues. Germline V gives CDR1 SGHAT, CDR2 FQNNGV.

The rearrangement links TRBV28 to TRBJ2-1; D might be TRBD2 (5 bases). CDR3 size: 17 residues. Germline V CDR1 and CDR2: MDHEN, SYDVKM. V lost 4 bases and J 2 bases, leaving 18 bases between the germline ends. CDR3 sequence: CASSSTGLPTAYNEQFF. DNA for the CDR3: TGTGCCAGCAGTTCCACTGGACTGCCTACGGCCTACAATGAGCAGTTCTTC.

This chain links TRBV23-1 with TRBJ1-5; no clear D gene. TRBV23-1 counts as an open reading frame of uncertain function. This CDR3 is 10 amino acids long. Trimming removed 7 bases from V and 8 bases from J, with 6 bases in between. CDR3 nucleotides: TGCGCCAGCACCCTTAAGCCCCAGCATTTT. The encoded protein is CASTLKPQHF.

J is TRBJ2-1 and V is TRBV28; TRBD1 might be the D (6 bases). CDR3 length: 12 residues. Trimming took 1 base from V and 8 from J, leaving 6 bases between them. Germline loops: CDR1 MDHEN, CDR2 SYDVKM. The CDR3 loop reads CASSLYRDEQFF. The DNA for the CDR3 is TGTGCCAGCAGTTTATACAGGGATGAGCAGTTCTTC.

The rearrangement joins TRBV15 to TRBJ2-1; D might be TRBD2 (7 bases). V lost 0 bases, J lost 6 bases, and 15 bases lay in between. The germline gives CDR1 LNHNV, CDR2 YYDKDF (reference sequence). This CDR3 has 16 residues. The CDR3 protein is CATSRDLGGGLNEQFF. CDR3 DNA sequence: TGTGCCACCAGCAGAGATCTAGGGGGGGGGCTCAATGAGCAGTTCTTC.

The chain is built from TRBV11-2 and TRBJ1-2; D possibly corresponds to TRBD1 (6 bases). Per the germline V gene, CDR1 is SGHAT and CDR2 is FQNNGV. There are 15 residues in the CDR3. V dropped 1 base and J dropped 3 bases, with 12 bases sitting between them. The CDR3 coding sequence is TGTGCCAGCAGCTTAGTGGGCAGGGGTGACTATGGCTACACCTTC. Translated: CASSLVGRGDYGYTF.

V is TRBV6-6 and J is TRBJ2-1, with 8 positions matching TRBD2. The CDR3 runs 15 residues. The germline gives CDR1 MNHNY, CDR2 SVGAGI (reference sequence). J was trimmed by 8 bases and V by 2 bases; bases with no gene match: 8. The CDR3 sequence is CASSYRSGREDEQFF. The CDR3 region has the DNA TGTGCCAGCAGTTACAGAAGCGGGAGAGAGGATGAGCAGTTCTTC.

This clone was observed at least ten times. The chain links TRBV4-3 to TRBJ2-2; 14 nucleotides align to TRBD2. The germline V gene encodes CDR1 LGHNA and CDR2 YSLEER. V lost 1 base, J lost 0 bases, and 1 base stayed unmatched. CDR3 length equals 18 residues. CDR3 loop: CASSQGLAGGPNTGELFF. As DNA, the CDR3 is TGCGCCAGCAGCCAAGGACTAGCGGGAGGGCCGAACACCGGGGAGCTGTTTTTT.

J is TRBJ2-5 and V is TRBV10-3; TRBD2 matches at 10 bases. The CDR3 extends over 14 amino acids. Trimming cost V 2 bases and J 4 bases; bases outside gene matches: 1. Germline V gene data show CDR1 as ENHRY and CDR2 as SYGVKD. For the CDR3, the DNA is TGTGCCATCAGTGAGAGCGGGGGGGGAGAGACCCAGTACTTC. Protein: CAISESGGGETQYF.

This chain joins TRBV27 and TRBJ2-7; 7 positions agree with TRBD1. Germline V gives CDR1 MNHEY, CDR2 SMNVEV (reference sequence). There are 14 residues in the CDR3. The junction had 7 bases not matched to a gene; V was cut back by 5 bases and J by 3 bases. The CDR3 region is CASSHRDSHYEQYF. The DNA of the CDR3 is TGTGCCAGCAGTCACCGGGACAGTCACTACGAGCAGTACTTC.

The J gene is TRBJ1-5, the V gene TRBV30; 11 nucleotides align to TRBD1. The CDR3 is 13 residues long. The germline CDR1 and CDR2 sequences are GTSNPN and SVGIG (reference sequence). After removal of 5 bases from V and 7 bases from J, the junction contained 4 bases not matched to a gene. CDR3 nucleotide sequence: TGTGCCTGGGCGGGACAGGGGGTGCAGCCCCAGCATTTT. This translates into CAWAGQGVQPQHF. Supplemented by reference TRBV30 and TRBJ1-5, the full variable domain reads SQTIHQWPATLVQPVGSPLSLECTVEGTSNPNLYWYRQAAGRGLQLLFYSVGIGQISSEVPQNLSASRPQDRQFILSSKKLLLSDSGFYLCAWAGQGVQPQHFGDGTRLSIL.

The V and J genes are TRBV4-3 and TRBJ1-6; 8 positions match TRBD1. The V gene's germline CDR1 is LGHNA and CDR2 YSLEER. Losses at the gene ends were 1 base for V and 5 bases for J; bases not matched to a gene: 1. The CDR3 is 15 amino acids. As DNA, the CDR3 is TGCGCCAGCAGCCAAGGGACAGGGAATAATTCACCCCTCCACTTT. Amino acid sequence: CASSQGTGNNSPLHF.

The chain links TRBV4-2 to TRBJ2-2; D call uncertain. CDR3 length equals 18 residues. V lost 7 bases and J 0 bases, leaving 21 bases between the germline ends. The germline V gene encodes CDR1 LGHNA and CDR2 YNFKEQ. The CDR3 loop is CASTPLVGTLANTGELFF. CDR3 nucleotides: TGTGCCAGCACCCCACTGGTGGGTACCCTAGCGAACACCGGGGAGCTGTTTTTT.

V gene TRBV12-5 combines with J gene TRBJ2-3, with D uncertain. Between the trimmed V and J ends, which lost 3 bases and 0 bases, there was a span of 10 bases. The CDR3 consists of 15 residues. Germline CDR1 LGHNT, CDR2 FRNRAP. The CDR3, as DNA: TGTGCTAGTGGTTTAATCCTCCGGAGCACAGATACGCAGTATTTT. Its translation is CASGLILRSTDTQYF.

This chain's CDR3 is CASSQDPGRSPLHF. The DNA of the CDR3 is TGTGCCAGCAGCCAAGATCCAGGGCGCTCACCCCTCCACTTT. The V gene is TRBV4-2, the J gene TRBJ1-6; D is possibly TRBD1 (5 bases). CDR1 is LGHNA and CDR2 is YNFKEQ in the germline V gene. This CDR3 region has 14 residues. The V end lost 0 bases, the J end lost 10 bases, and 10 bases lay between the germline ends.

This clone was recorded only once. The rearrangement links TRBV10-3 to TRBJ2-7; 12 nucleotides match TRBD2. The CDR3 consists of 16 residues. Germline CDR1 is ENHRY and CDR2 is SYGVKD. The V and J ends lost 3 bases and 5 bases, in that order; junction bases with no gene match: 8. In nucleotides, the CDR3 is TGTGCCATCAGTGATCCGACTAGCGGGAGTCCCCACGAGCAGTACTTC. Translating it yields CAISDPTSGSPHEQYF.

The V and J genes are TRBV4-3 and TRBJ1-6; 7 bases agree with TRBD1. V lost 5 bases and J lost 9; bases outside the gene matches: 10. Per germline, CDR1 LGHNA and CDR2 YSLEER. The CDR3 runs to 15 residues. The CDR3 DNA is TGCGCCAGCAGCTCAGGAGGGGGCGGCGGTTCACCCCTCCACTTT. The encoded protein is CASSSGGGGGSPLHF.

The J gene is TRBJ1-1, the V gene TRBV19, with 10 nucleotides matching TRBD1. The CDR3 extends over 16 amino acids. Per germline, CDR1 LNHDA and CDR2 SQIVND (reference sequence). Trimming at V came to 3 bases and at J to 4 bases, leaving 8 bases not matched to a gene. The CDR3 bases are TGTGCCAGTAGTATTAAGACAGGGGGCGGTGGCACTGAAGCTTTCTTT. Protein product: CASSIKTGGGGTEAFF.

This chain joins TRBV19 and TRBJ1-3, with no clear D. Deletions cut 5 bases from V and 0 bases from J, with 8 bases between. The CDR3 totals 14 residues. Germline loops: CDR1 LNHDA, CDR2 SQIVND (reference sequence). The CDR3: CASSPGLSGNTIYF. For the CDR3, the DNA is TGTGCCAGTAGTCCAGGCCTCTCTGGAAACACCATATATTTT. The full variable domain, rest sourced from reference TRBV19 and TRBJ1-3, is DGGITQSPKYLFRKEGQNVTLSCEQNLNHDAMYWYRQDPGQGLRLIYYSQIVNDFQKGDIAEGYSVSREKKESFPLTVTSAQKNPTAFYLCASSPGLSGNTIYFGEGSWLTVV.

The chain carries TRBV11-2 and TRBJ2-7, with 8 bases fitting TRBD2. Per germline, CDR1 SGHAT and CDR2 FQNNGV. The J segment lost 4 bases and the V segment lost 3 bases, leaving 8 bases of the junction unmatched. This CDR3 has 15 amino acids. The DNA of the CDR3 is TGTGCCAGCAGCTTGGGGACTAGTTTCCTTTACGAGCAGTACTTC. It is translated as CASSLGTSFLYEQYF. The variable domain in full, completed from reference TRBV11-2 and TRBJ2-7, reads EAGVAQSPRYKIIEKRQSVAFWCNPISGHATLYWYQQILGQGPKLLIQFQNNGVVDDSQLPKDRFSAERLKGVDSTLKIQPAKLEDSAVYLCASSLGTSFLYEQYFGPGTRLTVT.

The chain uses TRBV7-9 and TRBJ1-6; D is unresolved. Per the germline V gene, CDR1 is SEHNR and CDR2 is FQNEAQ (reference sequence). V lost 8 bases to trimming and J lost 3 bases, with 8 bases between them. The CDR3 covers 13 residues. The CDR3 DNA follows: TGTGCCAGCCAGGAAGACTATAATTCACCCCTCCACTTT. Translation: CASQEDYNSPLHF.

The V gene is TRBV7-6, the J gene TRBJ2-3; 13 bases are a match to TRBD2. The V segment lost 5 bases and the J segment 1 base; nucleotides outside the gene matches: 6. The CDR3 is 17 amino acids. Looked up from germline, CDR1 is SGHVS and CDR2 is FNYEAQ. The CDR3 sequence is CASSPHGLAGGTDTQYF. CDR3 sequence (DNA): TGTGCCAGCAGCCCTCACGGACTAGCGGGGGGCACAGATACGCAGTATTTT.

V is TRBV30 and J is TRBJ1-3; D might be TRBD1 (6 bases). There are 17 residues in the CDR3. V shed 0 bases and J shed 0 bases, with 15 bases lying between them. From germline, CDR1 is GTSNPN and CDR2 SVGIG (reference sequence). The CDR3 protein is CAWSVPMDSLSGNTIYF. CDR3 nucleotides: TGTGCCTGGAGTGTACCCATGGACAGCCTCTCTGGAAACACCATATATTTT.

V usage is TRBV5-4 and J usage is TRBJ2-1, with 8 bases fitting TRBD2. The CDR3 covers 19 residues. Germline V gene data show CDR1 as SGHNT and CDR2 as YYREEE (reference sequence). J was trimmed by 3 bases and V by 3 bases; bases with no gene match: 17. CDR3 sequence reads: CASSSRRLAGHGSYNEQFF. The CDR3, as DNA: TGTGCCAGCAGCTCAAGAAGGCTAGCGGGCCACGGCAGCTACAATGAGCAGTTCTTC. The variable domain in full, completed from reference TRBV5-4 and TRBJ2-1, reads ETGVTQSPTHLIKTRGQQVTLRCSSQSGHNTVSWYQQALGQGPQFIFQYYREEENGRGNFPPRFSGLQFPNYSSELNVNALELDDSALYLCASSSRRLAGHGSYNEQFFGPGTRLTVL.

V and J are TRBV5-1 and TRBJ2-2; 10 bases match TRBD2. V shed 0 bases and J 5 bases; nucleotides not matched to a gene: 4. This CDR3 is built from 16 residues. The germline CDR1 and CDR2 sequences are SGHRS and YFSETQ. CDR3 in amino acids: CASSLALAGVTGELFF. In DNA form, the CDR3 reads TGCGCCAGCAGCTTGGCTCTAGCGGGAGTTACCGGGGAGCTGTTTTTT.

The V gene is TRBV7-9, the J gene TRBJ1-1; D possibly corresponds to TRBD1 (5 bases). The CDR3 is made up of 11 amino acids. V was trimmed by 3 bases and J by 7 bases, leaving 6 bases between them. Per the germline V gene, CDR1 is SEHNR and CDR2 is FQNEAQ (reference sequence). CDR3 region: CASSLQGEAFF. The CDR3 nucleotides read TGTGCCAGCAGCTTGCAGGGTGAAGCTTTCTTT.

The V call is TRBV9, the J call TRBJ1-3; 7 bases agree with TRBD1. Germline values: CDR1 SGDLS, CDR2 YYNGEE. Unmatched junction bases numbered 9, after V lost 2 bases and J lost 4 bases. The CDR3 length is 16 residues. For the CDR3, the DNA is TGTGCCAGCAGCGTTCAAACAGGGGATAGGGGAAACACCATATATTTT. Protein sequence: CASSVQTGDRGNTIYF.

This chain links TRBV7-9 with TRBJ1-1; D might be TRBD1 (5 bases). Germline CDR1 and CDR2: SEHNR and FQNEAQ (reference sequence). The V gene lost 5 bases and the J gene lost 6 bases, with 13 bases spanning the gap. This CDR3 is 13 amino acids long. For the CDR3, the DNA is TGTGCCAGCAGCCAGCCGGAAGGGGCTGAAGCTTTCTTT. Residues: CASSQPEGAEAFF.